The clone carrying this T cell receptor (beta chain) appeared many times. Its antigen is currently unknown. There are 13 residues in the CDR3. Germline loops: CDR1 MNHNS, CDR2 SASEGT. Unmatched junction bases numbered 5, after V lost 10 bases and J lost 8 bases. TCRdb reanalysed the 5' RACE reads using MiXCR and keeps one entry per CDR3 protein. The data contain about 200,000 distinct CDR3 sequences, approximately 7.3% of them singletons. These data are taken from a study of CD8 T cells in ankylosing spondylitis. Study-level points and caveats: Within ankylosing spondylitis blood, a TCR beta motif made up of under 10 highly homologous variants appeared to be characteristic.

The clonotype originates from a male donor with ankylosing spondylitis. Input material: blood, either unsorted or a sorted T cell fraction (not recorded which). The V and J genes are TRBV6-1 and TRBJ2-1; 13 nucleotides agree with TRBD2. The CDR3 DNA reads TGTGCCACGGGACTAGCGGGAACGGATGAGCAGTTCTTC. Amino acids: CATGLAGTDEQFF.